The rows below give T cell receptor beta chains drawn from one sample of a study of shared clonotypes between healthy human individuals. TCRdb keeps only in-frame clones here, not all; method: immunoSEQ multiplex PCR. The sample includes around 1.6 million clones, approximately 98% seen only once; the top ten take approximately 0.45%. Sequencing was performed on naive CD4+ T cells sorted from blood. The receptors were sampled from a man aged 25 to 40 in good health. Both conserved end residues are part of each CDR3. A D gene is named only where the DNA matches it firmly. A row's size may be missing; if present it is once, few, many or a size class.

TRBV28	NA	NA	TRBJ1-1	TGTGCCAGCAGGGACAGATCTATGAACACTGAAGCTTTCTTT	CASRDRSMNTEAFF
TRBV19	NA	NA	TRBJ2-1	TGTGCCAGCCGGGCAAGTCCCAGCTCCTACAATGAGCAGTTCTTC	CASRASPSSYNEQFF
TRBV21-1	NA	NA	TRBJ2-7	TGTGCCAGCAGCGCAAGACAGGGGGCGTACGAGCAGTACTTC	CASSARQGAYEQYF
TRBV18	NA	NA	TRBJ2-2	TGTGCCAGCTCACCCATCGGGGGTGCGAACACCGGGGAGCTGTTTTTT	CASSPIGGANTGELFF
TRBV29-1	TRBD1	NA	TRBJ2-1	TGCAGCGTTGGAAGGGGGACAGGTCGTACCTACAATGAGCAGTTCTTC	CSVGRGTGRTYNEQFF
TRBV7-2	NA	NA	TRBJ2-5	TGTGCCAGCAGCTTAGGCAGCCTGGAGACCCAGTACTTC	CASSLGSLETQYF
TRBV28	TRBD1	NA	TRBJ1-5	TGTGCCAGCAGTGAAGAGGGGGCCAACAATCAGCCCCAGCATTTT	CASSEEGANNQPQHF
TRBV5-1	NA	once	TRBJ2-7	TGCGCCAGCAGCTCGCCTGGCGAGGGGGGGCGAAACTCCTACGAGCAGTACTTC	CASSSPGEGGRNSYEQYF
TRBV27	TRBD2	NA	TRBJ2-7	TGTGCCATCAAACCCATAGCGGGGTCATACGAGCAGTACTTC	CAIKPIAGSYEQYF
TRBV28	NA	NA	TRBJ1-5	TGTGCCAGCGGCCCAAGGCGAAACAATCAGCCCCAGCATTTT	CASGPRRNNQPQHF
TRBV10-3	NA	NA	TRBJ1-2	TGTGCCATCAGTGAAAGAGCAGGGCCCCTTTATGGCTACACCTTC	CAISERAGPLYGYTF
TRBV6-1	TRBD1	NA	TRBJ2-3	TGTGCCAGCAGCCGGGACAGGGGCGGCGATACGCAGTATTTT	CASSRDRGGDTQYF
TRBV18	NA	NA	TRBJ1-1	TGTGCCAGCTCACCCGACAGCTTGAACACTGAAGCTTTCTTT	CASSPDSLNTEAFF
TRBV19	NA	NA	TRBJ2-1	TGTGCCAGTAGTATGGGGCAGGGGTCCTACAATGAGCAGTTCTTC	CASSMGQGSYNEQFF
TRBV28	TRBD2	NA	TRBJ2-1	TGTGCCAGCAGTCGTAGCGGGATCTTGATAAATGAGCAGTTCTTC	CASSRSGILINEQFF
TRBV28	TRBD2	NA	TRBJ2-1	TGTGCCAGCAGTGACAGTAGGACTAGCGGGAGATTCATTAATGAGCAGTTCTTC	CASSDSRTSGRFINEQFF
TRBV4-3	TRBD2	NA	TRBJ2-1	TGCGCCAGCAGCCAATTCTCGGACGGGAGGGACAATGAGCAGTTCTTC	CASSQFSDGRDNEQFF
TRBV7-3	TRBD2	NA	TRBJ2-2	TGTGCCAGCAGCTTTTCGACTAGCATGAACACCGGGGAGCTGTTTTTT	CASSFSTSMNTGELFF
TRBV5-4	NA	NA	TRBJ2-5	TGTGCCGGGGGACAAGAGACCCAGTACTTC	CAGGQETQYF
TRBV11-2	NA	NA	TRBJ2-3	TGTGCCAGCAGCCCGGTCGGCGGGAGCACAGATACGCAGTATTTT	CASSPVGGSTDTQYF
TRBV7-2	NA	once	TRBJ2-5	TGTGCCAGCAGCTTTGATCCACGCGGTGGGGAGACCCAGTACTTC	CASSFDPRGGETQYF
TRBV5-4	TRBD1	NA	TRBJ2-6	TGTGCCAGCAGCGCTGACAGGGGGCATGGGGCCAACGTCCTGACTTTC	CASSADRGHGANVLTF